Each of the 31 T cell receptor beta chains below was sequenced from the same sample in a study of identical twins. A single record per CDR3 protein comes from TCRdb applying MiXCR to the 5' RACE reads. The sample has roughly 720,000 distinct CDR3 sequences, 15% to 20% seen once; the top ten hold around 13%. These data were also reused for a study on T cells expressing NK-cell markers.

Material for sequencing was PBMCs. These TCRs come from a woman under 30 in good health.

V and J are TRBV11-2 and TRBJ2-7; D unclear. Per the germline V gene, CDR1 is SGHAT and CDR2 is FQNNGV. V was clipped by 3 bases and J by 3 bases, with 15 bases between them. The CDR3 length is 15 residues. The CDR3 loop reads CASSFASGPIYEQYF. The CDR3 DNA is TGTGCCAGCAGCTTCGCCTCCGGGCCGATCTACGAGCAGTACTTC.

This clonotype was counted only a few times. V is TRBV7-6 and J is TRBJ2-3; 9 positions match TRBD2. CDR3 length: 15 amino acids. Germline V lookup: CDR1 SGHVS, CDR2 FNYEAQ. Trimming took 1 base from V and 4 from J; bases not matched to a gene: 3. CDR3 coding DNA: TGTGCCAGCAGCTTAGTAGCGGGAGCCCCAGATACGCAGTATTTT. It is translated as CASSLVAGAPDTQYF.

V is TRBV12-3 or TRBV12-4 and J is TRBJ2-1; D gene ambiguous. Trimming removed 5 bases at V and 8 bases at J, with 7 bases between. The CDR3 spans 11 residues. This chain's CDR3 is CASSLYDEQFF. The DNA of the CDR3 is TGTGCCAGCAGTCTATATGATGAGCAGTTCTTC.

The CDR3 region has the DNA TGCAGCGTAGGACTAGCGAAGAGCACAGATACGCAGTATTTT. Amino acids: CSVGLAKSTDTQYF. The chain is built from TRBV29-1 and TRBJ2-3; 9 nucleotides line up with TRBD2. The CDR3 spans 14 residues. Germline V gene data show CDR1 as SQVTM and CDR2 as ANQGSEA. Trimming removed 6 bases from V and 0 bases from J; junction bases left unmatched: 4.

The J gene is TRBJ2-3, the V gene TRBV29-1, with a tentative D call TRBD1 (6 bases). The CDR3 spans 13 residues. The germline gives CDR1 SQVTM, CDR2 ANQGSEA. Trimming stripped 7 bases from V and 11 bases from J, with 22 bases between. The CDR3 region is CSGTGQRERGQYF. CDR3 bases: TGCAGCGGCACTGGACAGCGAGAAAGGGGGCAGTATTTT.

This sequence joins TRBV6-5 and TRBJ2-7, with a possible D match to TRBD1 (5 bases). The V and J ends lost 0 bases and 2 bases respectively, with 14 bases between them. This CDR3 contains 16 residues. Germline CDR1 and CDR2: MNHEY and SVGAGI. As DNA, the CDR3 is TGTGCCAGCAGTTACTCGCCCACTCAGGGTCCCTACGAGCAGTACTTC. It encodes CASSYSPTQGPYEQYF.

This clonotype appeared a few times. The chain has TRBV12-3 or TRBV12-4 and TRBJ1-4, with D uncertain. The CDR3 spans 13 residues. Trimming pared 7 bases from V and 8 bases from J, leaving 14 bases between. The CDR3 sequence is CASKKEVGEKLFF. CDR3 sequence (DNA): TGTGCCAGCAAGAAAGAAGTGGGGGAAAAACTGTTTTTT.

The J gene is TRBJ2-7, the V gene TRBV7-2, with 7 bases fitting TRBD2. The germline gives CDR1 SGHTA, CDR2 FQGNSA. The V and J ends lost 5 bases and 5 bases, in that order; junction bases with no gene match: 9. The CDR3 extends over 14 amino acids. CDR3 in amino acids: CASSPLLAYDEQYF. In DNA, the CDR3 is TGTGCCAGCAGCCCCCTACTAGCGTACGACGAGCAGTACTTC.

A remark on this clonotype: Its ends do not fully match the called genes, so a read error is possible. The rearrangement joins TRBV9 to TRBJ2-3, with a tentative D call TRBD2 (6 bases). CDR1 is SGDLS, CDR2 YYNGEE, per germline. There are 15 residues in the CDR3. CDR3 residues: CAGSGSGASTDTQYF. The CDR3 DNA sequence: TGTGCCGGCAGCGGTAGCGGCGCTAGCACAGATACGCAGTATTTT.

DNA for the CDR3: TGTGCCAGCAGCTTGGAGGGGGTTCGGACCGAGACCCAGTACTTC. As protein: CASSLEGVRTETQYF. The chain employs TRBV5-6 and TRBJ2-5, with a tentative D call TRBD1 (6 bases). V was cut by 0 bases and J by 5 bases, with 14 bases left in between. Germline CDR1 reads SGHDT; CDR2 reads YYEEEE. The CDR3 covers 15 residues.

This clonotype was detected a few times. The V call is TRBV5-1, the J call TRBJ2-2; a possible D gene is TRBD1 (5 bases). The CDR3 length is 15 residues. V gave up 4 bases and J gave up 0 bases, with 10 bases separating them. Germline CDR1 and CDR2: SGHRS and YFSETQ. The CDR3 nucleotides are TGCGCCAGCAGCGTGACAGCCTCGAACACCGGGGAGCTGTTTTTT. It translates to CASSVTASNTGELFF.

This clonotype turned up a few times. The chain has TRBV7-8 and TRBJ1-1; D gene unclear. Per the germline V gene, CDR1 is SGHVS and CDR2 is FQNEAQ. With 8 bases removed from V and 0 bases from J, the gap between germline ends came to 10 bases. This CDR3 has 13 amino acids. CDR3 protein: CASGTSLNTEAFF. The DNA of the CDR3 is TGTGCCAGCGGTACTTCACTGAACACTGAAGCTTTCTTT.

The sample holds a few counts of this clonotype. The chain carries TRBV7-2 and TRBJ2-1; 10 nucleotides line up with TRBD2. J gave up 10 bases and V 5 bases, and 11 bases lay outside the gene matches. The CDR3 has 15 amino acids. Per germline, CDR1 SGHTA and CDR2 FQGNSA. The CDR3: CASSRSSGRDREQFF. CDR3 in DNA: TGTGCCAGCAGCAGATCAAGCGGGAGGGATCGAGAGCAGTTCTTC. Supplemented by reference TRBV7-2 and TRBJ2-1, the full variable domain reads GAGVSQSPSNKVTEKGKDVELRCDPISGHTALYWYRQSLGQGLEFLIYFQGNSAPDKSGLPSDRFSAERTGGSVSTLTIQRTQQEDSAVYLCASSRSSGRDREQFFGPGTRLTVL.

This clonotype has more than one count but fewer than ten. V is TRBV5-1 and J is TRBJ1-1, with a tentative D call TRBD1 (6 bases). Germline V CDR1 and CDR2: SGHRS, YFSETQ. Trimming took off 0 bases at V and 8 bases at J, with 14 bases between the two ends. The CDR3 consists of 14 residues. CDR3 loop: CASSLGGAGAEAFF. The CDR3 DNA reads TGCGCCAGCAGCTTGGGAGGCGCAGGGGCCGAAGCTTTCTTT. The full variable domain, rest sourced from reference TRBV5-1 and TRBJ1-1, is KAGVTQTPRYLIKTRGQQVTLSCSPISGHRSVSWYQQTPGQGLQFLFEYFSETQRNKGNFPGRFSGRQFSNSRSEMNVSTLELGDSALYLCASSLGGAGAEAFFGQGTRLTVV.

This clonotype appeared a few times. This CDR3 is CASSLMAGGYTDTQYF. The CDR3 nucleotides read TGTGCCAGCAGCTTAATGGCGGGGGGTTACACAGATACGCAGTATTTT. The chain combines TRBV7-6 with TRBJ2-3, with TRBD2 identical over 8 bases. CDR1 is SGHVS, CDR2 FNYEAQ, per germline. The V segment lost 2 bases and the J segment 2 bases; nucleotides outside the gene matches: 6. The CDR3 has 16 amino acids.

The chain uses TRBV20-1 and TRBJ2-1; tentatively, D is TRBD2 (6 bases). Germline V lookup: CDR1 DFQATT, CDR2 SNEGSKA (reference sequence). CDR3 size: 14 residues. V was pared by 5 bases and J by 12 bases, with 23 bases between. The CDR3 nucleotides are TGCAGTGCTCTCCCCGGAACTAGCTCATCAGGGCAGTTCTTC. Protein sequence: CSALPGTSSSGQFF.

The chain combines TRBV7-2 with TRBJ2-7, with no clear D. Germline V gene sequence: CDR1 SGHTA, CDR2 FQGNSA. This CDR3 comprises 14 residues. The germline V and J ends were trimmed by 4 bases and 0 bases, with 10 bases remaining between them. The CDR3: CASSSYPVSYEQYF. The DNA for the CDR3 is TGTGCCAGCAGCTCCTATCCTGTCTCCTACGAGCAGTACTTC.

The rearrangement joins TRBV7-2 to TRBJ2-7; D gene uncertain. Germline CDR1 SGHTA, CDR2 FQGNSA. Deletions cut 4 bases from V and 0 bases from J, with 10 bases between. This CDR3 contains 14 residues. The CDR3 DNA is TGTGCCAGCAGCTCCATGTCGAGCTCCTACGAGCAGTACTTC. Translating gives CASSSMSSSYEQYF. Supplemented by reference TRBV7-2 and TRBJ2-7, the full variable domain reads GAGVSQSPSNKVTEKGKDVELRCDPISGHTALYWYRQSLGQGLEFLIYFQGNSAPDKSGLPSDRFSAERTGGSVSTLTIQRTQQEDSAVYLCASSSMSSSYEQYFGPGTRLTVT.

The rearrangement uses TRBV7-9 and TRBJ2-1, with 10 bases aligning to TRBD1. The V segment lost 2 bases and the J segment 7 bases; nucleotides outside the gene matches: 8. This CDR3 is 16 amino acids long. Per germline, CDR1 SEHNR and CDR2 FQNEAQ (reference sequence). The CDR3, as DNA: TGTGCCAGCAGCTTAAGGTTGGGACAGGGGCCAAATGAGCAGTTCTTC. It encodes CASSLRLGQGPNEQFF. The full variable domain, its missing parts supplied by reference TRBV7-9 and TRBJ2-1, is DTGVSQNPRHKITKRGQNVTFRCDPISEHNRLYWYRQTLGQGPEFLTYFQNEAQLEKSRLLSDRFSAERPKGSFSTLEIQRTEQGDSAMYLCASSLRLGQGPNEQFFGPGTRLTVL.

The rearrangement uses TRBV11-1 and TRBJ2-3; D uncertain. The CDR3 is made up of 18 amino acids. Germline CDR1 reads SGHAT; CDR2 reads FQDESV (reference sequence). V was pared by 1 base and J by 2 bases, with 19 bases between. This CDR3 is CASSLEGGWAPPTDTQYF. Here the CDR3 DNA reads TGTGCCAGCAGCTTAGAGGGTGGCTGGGCCCCTCCCACAGATACGCAGTATTTT.

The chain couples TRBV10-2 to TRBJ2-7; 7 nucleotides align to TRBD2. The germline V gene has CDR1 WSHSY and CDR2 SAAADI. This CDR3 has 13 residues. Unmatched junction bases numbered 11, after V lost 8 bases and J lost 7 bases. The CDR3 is CASGRDSLGEQYF. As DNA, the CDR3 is TGCGCCAGCGGGAGGGACTCTCTCGGAGAGCAGTACTTC.

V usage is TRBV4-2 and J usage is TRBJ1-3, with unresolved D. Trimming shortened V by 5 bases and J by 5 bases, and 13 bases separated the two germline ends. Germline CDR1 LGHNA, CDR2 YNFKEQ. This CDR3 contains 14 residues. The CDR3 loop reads CASSRSDGRNTIYF. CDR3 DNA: TGTGCCAGCAGCAGGTCGGACGGCCGAAACACCATATATTTT.

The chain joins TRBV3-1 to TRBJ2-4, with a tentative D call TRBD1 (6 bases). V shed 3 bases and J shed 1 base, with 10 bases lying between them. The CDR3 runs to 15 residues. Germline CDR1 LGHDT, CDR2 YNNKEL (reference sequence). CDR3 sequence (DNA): TGTGCCAGCAGCCAGGGGGCAGGGGCCAAAAACATTCAGTACTTC. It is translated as CASSQGAGAKNIQYF.

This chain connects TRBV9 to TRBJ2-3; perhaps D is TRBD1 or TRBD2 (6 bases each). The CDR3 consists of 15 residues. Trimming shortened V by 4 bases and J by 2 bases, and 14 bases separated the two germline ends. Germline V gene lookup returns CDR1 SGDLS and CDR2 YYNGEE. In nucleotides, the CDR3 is TGTGCCAGCAGCTTAACAGGGAGGTCCACAGATACGCAGTATTTT. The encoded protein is CASSLTGRSTDTQYF.

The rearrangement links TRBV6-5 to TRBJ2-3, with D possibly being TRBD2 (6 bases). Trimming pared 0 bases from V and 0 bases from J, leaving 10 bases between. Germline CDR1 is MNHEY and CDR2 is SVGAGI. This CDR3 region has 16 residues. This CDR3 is CASSYSSGHSTDTQYF. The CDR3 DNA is TGTGCCAGCAGTTACTCTAGCGGCCATAGCACAGATACGCAGTATTTT.

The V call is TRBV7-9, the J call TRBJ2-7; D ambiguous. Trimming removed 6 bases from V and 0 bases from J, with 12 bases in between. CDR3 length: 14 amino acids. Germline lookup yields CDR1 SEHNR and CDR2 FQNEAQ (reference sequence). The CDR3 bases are TGTGCCAGCAGTTCCCAAGCGAGCTCCTACGAGCAGTACTTC. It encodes CASSSQASSYEQYF.

This CDR3 reads CASSSRQLTEAFF. Here the CDR3 DNA reads TGTGCCAGCAGCTCCCGACAGCTCACTGAAGCTTTCTTT. The chain is built from TRBV7-3 and TRBJ1-1; a possible D gene is TRBD1 (5 bases). Germline CDR1 reads SGHTA; CDR2 reads FQGTGA. This CDR3 contains 13 residues. V lost 4 bases to trimming and J lost 4 bases, with 10 bases between them.

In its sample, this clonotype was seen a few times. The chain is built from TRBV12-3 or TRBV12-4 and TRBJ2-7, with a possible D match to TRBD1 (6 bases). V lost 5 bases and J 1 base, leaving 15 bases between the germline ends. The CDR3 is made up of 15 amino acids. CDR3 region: CASSSRSQGSYEQYF. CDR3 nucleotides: TGTGCCAGCAGTAGTCGGAGTCAGGGGTCCTACGAGCAGTACTTC.

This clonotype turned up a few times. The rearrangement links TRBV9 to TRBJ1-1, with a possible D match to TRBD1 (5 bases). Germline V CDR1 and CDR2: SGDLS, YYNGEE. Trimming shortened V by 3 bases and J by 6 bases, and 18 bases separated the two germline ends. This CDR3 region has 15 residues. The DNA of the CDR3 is TGTGCCAGCAGCGCCCCAGGGAAAACACACTCTGAAGCTTTCTTT. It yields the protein CASSAPGKTHSEAFF. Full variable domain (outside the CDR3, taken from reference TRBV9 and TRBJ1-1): DSGVTQTPKHLITATGQRVTLRCSPRSGDLSVYWYQQSLDQGLQFLIQYYNGEERAKGNILERFSAQQFPDLHSELNLSSLELGDSALYFCASSAPGKTHSEAFFGQGTRLTVV.

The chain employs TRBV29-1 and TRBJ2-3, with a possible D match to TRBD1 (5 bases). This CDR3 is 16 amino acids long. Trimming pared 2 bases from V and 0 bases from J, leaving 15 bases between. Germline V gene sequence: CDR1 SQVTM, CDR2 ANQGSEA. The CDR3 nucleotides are TGCAGCGTTGAATTAGGGGCGTTACCGAGCACAGATACGCAGTATTTT. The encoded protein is CSVELGALPSTDTQYF.

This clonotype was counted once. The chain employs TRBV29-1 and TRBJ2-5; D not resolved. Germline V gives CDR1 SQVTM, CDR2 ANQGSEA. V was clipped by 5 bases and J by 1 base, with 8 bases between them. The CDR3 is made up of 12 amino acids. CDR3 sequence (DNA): TGCAGCGTTCCCCTCACCCAAGAGACCCAGTACTTC. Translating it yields CSVPLTQETQYF.